The entry that follows covers one T cell receptor (beta chain) sequence. Its antigen remains unidentified. Together with a sample-barcoded 5' primer, a J-beta primer mix was included in a second PCR lasting roughly 6 to 12 cycles. Via MiXCR, TCRdb re-called the 5' RACE reads, giving one row per CDR3 protein. The table lists 2 million or so distinct CDR3 sequences, approximately 50% of them singletons. Healthy Caucasian individuals from Russia aged about 6 to 90 were enrolled as donors. This CDR3 comprises 16 residues. Unmatched junction bases numbered 7, after V lost 2 bases and J lost 3 bases. Germline-derived CDR1 and CDR2 are SGHTA and FQGNSA. The sample originates from a study of blood T cells in healthy people across ages. Study-level points and caveats: Any changes in expanded clonotypes were possibly confounded, as donor CMV status remained unknown.

The TCR comes from a woman in her thirties or forties in good health. Sample: blood. V usage is TRBV7-2 and J usage is TRBJ2-3; TRBD2 matches 8 bases. The CDR3 spells CASSLKGGGRTDTQYF. CDR3 coding DNA: TGTGCCAGCAGCTTAAAAGGCGGGGGGAGGACAGATACGCAGTATTTT.